Following are 17 T cell receptor beta chains from one sample sequenced in a study of regulatory T cells in long-lasting Graves disease. Building of the TCR beta libraries involved iRepertoire HTBI primers and Arm-PCR of CDR3 regions. Each CDR3 protein gets one entry after TCRdb re-called the multiplex PCR reads with MiXCR. The sample lists just over 600,000 distinct CDR3 sequences; approximately 15% were seen once. The time point is: newly diagnosed GD, antithyroid drugs for less than 3 months. From PBMCs, RNA was extracted and then used to make the TCR library. The same data also went into a second study, on T cells in Graves' hyperthyroidism and ophthalmopathy.

Sample: peripheral blood mononuclear cells (PBMCs), taken at new diagnosis, from a patient treated with antithyroid drugs. Receptors originate from a woman in her 30s with Graves disease.

This clonotype was seen ten or more times. The gene calls are TRBV19 and TRBJ2-1; no reliable D call. CDR3 length: 15 residues. V lost 11 bases to trimming and J lost 5 bases, with 22 bases between them. The germline CDR1 and CDR2 sequences are LNHDA and SQIVND (reference sequence). CDR3 nucleotide sequence: TGTGCCTCCAAATCGTGGGCTTCACCGAACAATGAGCAGTTCTTC. The encoded protein is CASKSWASPNNEQFF.

Ten or more counts support this clonotype. At one boundary the junction diverges from the germline segment, which might be a read error. This chain links TRBV19 with TRBJ1-1; no definite D call. CDR3 length: 13 amino acids. The germline CDR1 and CDR2 sequences are LNHDA and SQIVND (reference sequence). Here the CDR3 reads CASSMGANTEAFF. The CDR3 DNA sequence: TGTGCCAGCAGTATGGGTGCGAACACTGAAGCTTTCTTT.

This clonotype was observed many times. J is TRBJ1-1 and V is TRBV28; no definite D call. Germline V gene sequence: CDR1 MDHEN, CDR2 SYDVKM. Deletions cut 0 bases from V and 7 bases from J, with 15 bases between. CDR3 length: 15 residues. The CDR3 reads CASSLWGMGRVEAFF. The CDR3 nucleotides read TGTGCCAGCAGTTTATGGGGTATGGGGAGAGTTGAAGCTTTCTTT.

This clonotype came up many times. This chain joins TRBV2 and TRBJ1-1; tentatively, D is TRBD1 (5 bases). From germline, CDR1 is SNHLY and CDR2 FYNNEI. Deletions cut 2 bases from V and 11 bases from J, with 15 bases between. The CDR3 consists of 13 residues. CDR3 DNA: TGTGCCAGCAGTGAACTAGGCAGGGCTTGGGCTTTCTTT. Its protein product is CASSELGRAWAFF. Full variable domain (remainder filled in from reference TRBV2 and TRBJ1-1): EPEVTQTPSHQVTQMGQEVILRCVPISNHLYFYWYRQILGQKVEFLVSFYNNEISEKSEIFDDQFSVERPDGSNFTLKIRSTKLEDSAMYFCASSELGRAWAFFGQGTRLTVV.

In its sample, this clonotype was seen many times. The chain combines TRBV7-2 with TRBJ2-1; tentatively, D is TRBD1 or TRBD2 (5 bases each). Germline V gene lookup returns CDR1 SGHTA and CDR2 FQGNSA. The CDR3 spans 17 residues. The V end lost 5 bases, the J end lost 8 bases, and 25 bases lay between the germline ends. The CDR3 loop reads CASSPPFSEPRGHEQFF. In DNA, the CDR3 is TGTGCCAGCAGCCCCCCATTTAGCGAACCCCGGGGCCATGAGCAGTTCTTC.

This clonotype was seen more than once but under ten times. The chain is built from TRBV29-1 and TRBJ2-5; D may be TRBD2 (5 bases). The CDR3 runs 13 residues. Germline lookup yields CDR1 SQVTM and CDR2 ANQGSEA. Between the trimmed V and J ends, which lost 2 bases and 5 bases, there was a span of 12 bases. CDR3 amino acids: CSVEQTTGETQYF. For the CDR3, the DNA is TGCAGCGTTGAACAGACTACCGGGGAGACCCAGTACTTC.

The chain recombines TRBV19 with TRBJ2-1; TRBD2 matches 12 bases. Per the germline V gene, CDR1 is LNHDA and CDR2 is SQIVND (reference sequence). This CDR3 region has 15 residues. The trim removed 2 bases at V and 7 bases at J, leaving 3 bases unmatched. The CDR3 sequence is CASSIILAGGNEQFF. In DNA form, the CDR3 reads TGTGCCAGTAGTATAATACTAGCGGGAGGTAATGAGCAGTTCTTC.

This clonotype was seen ten or more times. The chain employs TRBV29-1 and TRBJ2-3, with 7 nucleotides matching TRBD1. This CDR3 region has 13 residues. V gave up 6 bases and J gave up 0 bases; unmatched junction bases: 3. From germline, CDR1 is SQVTM and CDR2 ANQGSEA. The CDR3 DNA follows: TGCAGCGTGCCGGACAGGAGCACAGATACGCAGTATTTT. Amino acid sequence: CSVPDRSTDTQYF.

In this sample, this clonotype turned up a few times. V is TRBV18 and J is TRBJ1-2; maybe TRBD1 (5 bases). This CDR3 has 15 amino acids. Trimming left V 5 bases short and J 4 bases short, with 17 bases between. Germline lookup yields CDR1 KGHSH and CDR2 LQKENI. CDR3 sequence reads: CASSTGSYLGYGYTF. The CDR3 bases are TGTGCCAGCTCAACAGGAAGTTACCTAGGCTATGGCTACACCTTC.

This clonotype turned up a few times. The chain recombines TRBV18 with TRBJ1-2; D possibly corresponds to TRBD1 (5 bases). The V end lost 3 bases, the J end lost 4 bases, and 15 bases lay between the germline ends. This CDR3 spans 15 amino acids. CDR1 and CDR2 (germline): KGHSH, LQKENI. Here the CDR3 reads CASSPWARVGYGYTF. CDR3 sequence (DNA): TGTGCCAGCTCACCCTGGGCCAGGGTGGGCTATGGCTACACCTTC.

This clonotype was detected many times. V gene TRBV28 combines with J gene TRBJ1-1; unclear D gene. V lost 7 bases to trimming and J lost 11 bases, with 26 bases between them. The CDR3 totals 15 residues. In germline, CDR1 is MDHEN, CDR2 SYDVKM. CDR3 nucleotides: TGTGCCAGCAACGTTGCGGATAACGCCTTCGAAGGGGCTTTCTTT. This gives the protein CASNVADNAFEGAFF.

This clonotype was seen ten or more times. CDR3 nucleotide sequence: TGTGCCAGCAGGGACCTAGCGGGAGAGACCCAGTACTTC. It codes for CASRDLAGETQYF. This chain links TRBV11-2 with TRBJ2-5; 8 bases are a match to TRBD2. The J segment lost 4 bases and the V segment lost 6 bases, leaving 4 bases of the junction unmatched. CDR3 length: 13 residues. CDR1 SGHAT and CDR2 FQNNGV come from the germline V gene.

The table lists this clonotype with many counts. The gene calls are TRBV28 and TRBJ1-4; 7 bases are a match to TRBD1. Germline V gene data show CDR1 as MDHEN and CDR2 as SYDVKM. The CDR3 consists of 15 residues. The V segment lost 5 bases and the J segment 6 bases; nucleotides outside the gene matches: 9. DNA of the CDR3: TGTGCCAGCAGTACCCAGGGGGTTTGGGATGAAAAACTGTTTTTT. Translated: CASSTQGVWDEKLFF. Full variable domain (rest looked up from reference TRBV28 and TRBJ1-4): DVKVTQSSRYLVKRTGEKVFLECVQDMDHENMFWYRQDPGLGLRLIYFSYDVKMKEKGDIPEGYSVSREKKERFSLILESASTNQTSMYLCASSTQGVWDEKLFFGSGTQLSVL.

This clonotype showed up just a few times. This rearrangement joins TRBV30 to TRBJ1-1, with a tentative D call TRBD1 (5 bases). The CDR3 runs to 13 residues. Germline V CDR1 and CDR2: GTSNPN, SVGIG (reference sequence). Trimming took 4 bases from V and 4 from J, leaving 13 bases between them. The chain's CDR3 is CAWMRGGVTEAFF. CDR3 coding DNA: TGTGCCTGGATGAGGGGTGGGGTCACTGAAGCTTTCTTT. The whole variable domain, filled in from reference TRBV30 and TRBJ1-1, reads SQTIHQWPATLVQPVGSPLSLECTVEGTSNPNLYWYRQAAGRGLQLLFYSVGIGQISSEVPQNLSASRPQDRQFILSSKKLLLSDSGFYLCAWMRGGVTEAFFGQGTRLTVV.

This clonotype was seen repeatedly, ten times or more. This chain joins TRBV3-1 and TRBJ1-1; D not resolved. CDR1 is LGHDT, CDR2 YNNKEL, per germline (reference sequence). The V and J ends lost 0 bases and 2 bases respectively, with 16 bases between them. CDR3 length equals 17 residues. Here the CDR3 DNA reads TGTGCCAGCAGCCAAGAATTCTCTTGGCCGGGTAACACTGAAGCTTTCTTT. As protein: CASSQEFSWPGNTEAFF.

CDR3 DNA: TGTGCCAGCAGCTTTGCCCCGAGCGATGAGCAGTTCTTC. As protein: CASSFAPSDEQFF. The chain uses TRBV7-8 and TRBJ2-1; D gene uncertain. Germline V gene lookup returns CDR1 SGHVS and CDR2 FQNEAQ. CDR3 length equals 13 residues. V lost 3 bases and J lost 8, with 11 bases in between. Based on the CDR3 plus reference TRBV7-8 and TRBJ2-1, the full variable domain is GAGVSQSPRYKVAKRGQDVALRCDPISGHVSLFWYQQALGQGPEFLTYFQNEAQLDKSGLPSDRFFAERPEGSVSTLKIQRTQQEDSAVYLCASSFAPSDEQFFGPGTRLTVL.

At least ten counts were recorded for this clonotype. V is TRBV28 and J is TRBJ2-5; tentative D call: TRBD1 (6 bases). The CDR3 has 15 residues. The V end was cut by 4 bases, the J end by 5 bases, with 17 bases between. Germline V gene lookup returns CDR1 MDHEN and CDR2 SYDVKM. CDR3 protein: CASSWVRGGSETQYF. The CDR3 region has the DNA TGTGCCAGCAGTTGGGTTCGTGGGGGCTCGGAGACCCAGTACTTC.